This T cell receptor (beta chain) emerged from a study of blood T cell repertoires in COVID-19. Study-level information: Material from acute and convalescent COVID-19 was sourced from the United States, Italy and Spain. T cells, B-cell-depleted T cells, or PBMCs provided the cDNA or gDNA that served as material.

Original analysis: From reference gene primer amplification, estimates of nucleated cell counts were derived. Here immunoSEQ multiplex PCR was the method, and the copy in TCRdb shows in-frame clones only, minus some. V, J and clone size are taken as reported in that table, and D and trimming were inferred from the DNA itself. The top ten clones hold around 4.8% of a sample with over 85,000 clones, nearly 90% of them seen once. Germline CDR1 MNHEY, CDR2 SVGAGI. The CDR3 totals 13 residues. Trimming removed 6 bases from V and 0 bases from J, with 8 bases in between. V usage is TRBV6-5 and J usage is TRBJ1-1; tentatively, D is TRBD1 (5 bases). Sequences were obtained from peripheral blood. The sequence was collected from a human donor in a cohort sampled during active COVID-19. CDR3 loop: CASSPTVNTEAFF. CDR3 sequence (DNA): TGTGCCAGCAGCCCGACAGTGAACACTGAAGCTTTCTTT.